This paragraph covers one TCR beta chain sequence. Its antigen is not known. The CDR3 totals 11 residues. V was shortened by 5 bases and J by 2 bases, with 7 bases between the two germline ends. Germline CDR1 reads DFQATT; CDR2 reads SNEGSKA (reference sequence). The data were produced by immunoSEQ multiplex PCR, yet TCRdb's version contains in-frame clones alone and is incomplete. The data show 83,000 or so clones, 90% to 95% seen once. Blood got drawn at baseline, again on cycle 4 day 1, and then on cycle 7 day 1. This sample was included in a study of OX40 agonist ivuxolimab in advanced cancers. General observations from the study: Clonal expansion from baseline to week 6 occurred in both CD4+ and CD8+ T cells.

Sequencing was performed on CD4+ or CD8+ T cells sorted from blood, taken in a trial of the OX40 agonist ivuxolimab. The chain uses TRBV20-1 and TRBJ2-7; perhaps D is TRBD1 or TRBD2 (5 bases each). The clonotype was recovered from an adult with an advanced solid tumor such as melanoma, head and neck, liver or kidney cancer. The CDR3 loop is CSAGTTYEQYF. In DNA, the CDR3 is TGCAGTGCTGGGACCACCTACGAGCAGTACTTC.